This TCR beta chain was found in a study of cytomegalovirus exposure and HLA in healthy donors. Study-wide background: The Caucasian-associated ancestry cluster contained 75% to 85% of the 398 genotyped donors. Study-wide points: Because they were indistinguishable, some V segments, including TRBV6-2 and TRBV6-3, were excluded. In an earlier analysis, productive rearrangement rates for most beta V segments clustered near 87% or 30%. Compared with the roughly 700-donor mean, an Asian-associated ancestry cluster reportedly had fewer N-insertions, according to a later analysis.

Germline CDR1 is SGHRS and CDR2 is YFSETQ. Trimming shortened V by 4 bases and J by 1 base, and 16 bases separated the two germline ends. This CDR3 is built from 16 residues. Regarding this clone: As yet, its antigen is unknown.

Primers included in the PCR were 60 Vbeta and 13 Jbeta primers. Repertoires were generated with immunoSEQ multiplex PCR, while TCRdb's copy carries only in-frame clones and drops some. The top ten clones hold 1.5% to 2% of a sample with around 110,000 clones, around 70% of them seen once. The chain carries TRBV5-1 and TRBJ2-3; a possible D gene is TRBD2 (5 bases). This TCR was sampled from a woman aged 18-29 years in good health and CMV-seronegative. Sequencing input: PBMCs. In DNA form, the CDR3 reads TGCGCCAGCAGCCGGGATACTAGTCTCGGCACAGATACGCAGTATTTT. Translation gives CASSRDTSLGTDTQYF. The complete variable domain, with remaining parts taken from reference TRBV5-1 and TRBJ2-3, reads KAGVTQTPRYLIKTRGQQVTLSCSPISGHRSVSWYQQTPGQGLQFLFEYFSETQRNKGNFPGRFSGRQFSNSRSEMNVSTLELGDSALYLCASSRDTSLGTDTQYFGPGTRLTVL.